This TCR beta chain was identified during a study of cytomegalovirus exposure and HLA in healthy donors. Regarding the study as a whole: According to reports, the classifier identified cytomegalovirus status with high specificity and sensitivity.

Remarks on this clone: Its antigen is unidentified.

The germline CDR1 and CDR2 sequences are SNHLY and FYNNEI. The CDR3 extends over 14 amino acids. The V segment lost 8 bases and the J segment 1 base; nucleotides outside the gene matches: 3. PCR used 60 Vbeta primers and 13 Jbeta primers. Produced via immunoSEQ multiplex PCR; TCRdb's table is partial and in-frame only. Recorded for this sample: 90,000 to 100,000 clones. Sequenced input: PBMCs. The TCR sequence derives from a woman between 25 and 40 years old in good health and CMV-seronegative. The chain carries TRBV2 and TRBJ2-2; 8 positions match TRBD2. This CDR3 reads CASRTSLNTGELFF. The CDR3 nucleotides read TGTGCCAGCCGGACTAGCTTGAACACCGGGGAGCTGTTTTTT.